The 22 T cell receptor beta chains below come from one sample, sequenced in a study of cytomegalovirus exposure and HLA in healthy donors (dated by TCRdb to between 2016 and 2019). Preparation of the library involved the immunoSEQ multiplex PCR assay. For the multiplex PCR, a mixture combining 60 forward primers for TCR Vbeta segments and 13 reverse primers for TCR Jbeta segments was used. TCRdb provides this immuneACCESS table in a form limited to in-frame rearrangements. Some clones are lacking; in checked studies, under half of them reflect an unresolved V gene, and why the rest are absent is not known. Recorded for this sample are roughly 77,000 clones; about two thirds of them occurred a single time. 12% of the sample belongs to the ten largest clones. Sequences were obtained from PBMCs. Source of these receptors: a woman between 40 and 50 years old in good health and CMV-seropositive.

A single count supports this clone. This chain links TRBV12-5 with TRBJ1-2; TRBD1 agrees at 9 bases. This CDR3 has 16 residues. V shed 1 base and J 3 bases; nucleotides not matched to a gene: 6. Germline V lookup: CDR1 LGHNT, CDR2 FRNRAP. The CDR3 sequence: CASGLARQGGDYGYTF. CDR3 nucleotides: TGTGCTAGTGGTTTGGCACGACAGGGGGGGGACTATGGCTACACCTTC. Combining the CDR3 with reference TRBV12-5 and TRBJ1-2 gives the whole variable domain DARVTQTPRHKVTEMGQEVTMRCQPILGHNTVFWYRQTMMQGLELLAYFRNRAPLDDSGMPKDRFSAEMPDATLATLKIQPSEPRDSAVYFCASGLARQGGDYGYTFGSGTRLTVV.

V and J are TRBV19 and TRBJ1-6; D not resolved. V lost 3 bases and J lost 6, with 15 bases in between. CDR3 size: 16 residues. Germline CDR1 and CDR2: LNHDA and SQIVND (reference sequence). The CDR3 loop reads CASSIGQEAINSPLHF. The CDR3 DNA sequence: TGTGCCAGTAGTATCGGGCAGGAGGCTATTAATTCACCCCTCCACTTT. Full variable domain (remainder filled in from reference TRBV19 and TRBJ1-6): DGGITQSPKYLFRKEGQNVTLSCEQNLNHDAMYWYRQDPGQGLRLIYYSQIVNDFQKGDIAEGYSVSREKKESFPLTVTSAQKNPTAFYLCASSIGQEAINSPLHFGNGTRLTVT.

This clone has a single count. The V call is TRBV7-9, the J call TRBJ1-3, with D perhaps TRBD1 (6 bases). V was pared by 5 bases and J by 1 base, with 18 bases between. The CDR3 covers 17 residues. CDR1 and CDR2 (germline): SEHNR, FQNEAQ (reference sequence). Here the CDR3 DNA reads TGTGCCAGCAGCCCTAAGGGGGGGGCGGGTTCTGGAAACACCATATATTTT. It specifies CASSPKGGAGSGNTIYF.

This chain connects TRBV5-1 to TRBJ2-5; D may be TRBD1 (6 bases). Trimming left V 1 base short and J 3 bases short, with 10 bases between. Germline V gene data show CDR1 as SGHRS and CDR2 as YFSETQ. The CDR3 sequence is 14 residues long. The CDR3 DNA reads as TGCGCCAGCAGCTTGATGTCAGGGGAAGAGACCCAGTACTTC. Its translation: CASSLMSGEETQYF.

The rearrangement joins TRBV6-5 to TRBJ2-5; 7 bases align to TRBD2. Germline values: CDR1 MNHEY, CDR2 SVGAGI. The CDR3 consists of 14 residues. V gave up 1 base and J gave up 5 bases; unmatched junction bases: 4. CDR3 nucleotides: TGTGCCAGCAGTTACTTGGGGGAGGGGGAGACCCAGTACTTC. Its translation is CASSYLGEGETQYF.

CDR3 in DNA: TGTGCCAGCAGCTTCGGGGGGTGGGTGGGCGAGCAGTACTTC. It specifies CASSFGGWVGEQYF. The chain links TRBV5-6 to TRBJ2-7, with 7 bases aligning to TRBD2. V lost 2 bases, J lost 6 bases, and 8 bases stayed unmatched. The germline gives CDR1 SGHDT, CDR2 YYEEEE. The CDR3 consists of 14 residues.

The V and J genes are TRBV29-1 and TRBJ2-1; 10 bases align to TRBD2. The germline gives CDR1 SQVTM, CDR2 ANQGSEA. CDR3 size: 16 residues. The V and J ends lost 8 bases and 1 base, in that order; junction bases with no gene match: 11. The CDR3 nucleotides read TGCAGCATAACGGGACTAGCGACGCTTTCCTACAATGAGCAGTTCTTC. Its protein product is CSITGLATLSYNEQFF.

The chain links TRBV19 to TRBJ2-3, with 10 bases identical to TRBD2. Germline V gene data show CDR1 as LNHDA and CDR2 as SQIVND (reference sequence). The junction had 6 bases not matched to a gene; V was cut back by 3 bases and J by 6 bases. The CDR3 has 15 residues. CDR3 protein: CASSIGTSGADTQYF. CDR3 DNA sequence: TGTGCCAGTAGTATCGGCACTAGCGGGGCCGATACGCAGTATTTT.

This chain joins TRBV7-9 and TRBJ2-5; maybe TRBD1 (5 bases). Trimming took off 3 bases at V and 1 base at J, with 6 bases between the two ends. The CDR3 covers 13 residues. Germline CDR1 SEHNR, CDR2 FQNEAQ (reference sequence). The CDR3 reads CASSFGAQETQYF. In DNA form, the CDR3 reads TGTGCCAGCAGCTTTGGGGCCCAAGAGACCCAGTACTTC. Full variable domain (remainder filled in from reference TRBV7-9 and TRBJ2-5): DTGVSQNPRHKITKRGQNVTFRCDPISEHNRLYWYRQTLGQGPEFLTYFQNEAQLEKSRLLSDRFSAERPKGSFSTLEIQRTEQGDSAMYLCASSFGAQETQYFGPGTRLLVL.

V usage is TRBV18 and J usage is TRBJ1-2; 7 positions agree with TRBD1. The trim removed 3 bases at V and 4 bases at J, leaving 8 bases unmatched. The V gene's germline CDR1 is KGHSH and CDR2 LQKENI. The CDR3 is 15 residues long. The CDR3 region has the DNA TGTGCCAGCTCACCGATAGGGGGCTTCGGCTATGGCTACACCTTC. It translates to CASSPIGGFGYGYTF.

This sequence joins TRBV19 and TRBJ2-5; TRBD2 aligns across 7 bases. CDR3 length: 15 residues. CDR1 is LNHDA, CDR2 SQIVND, per germline (reference sequence). V lost 5 bases to trimming and J lost 2 bases; unmatched junction nucleotides: 8. The DNA for the CDR3 is TGTGCCAGTAGTCGGGCTAGCGGAGCTCAAGAGACCCAGTACTTC. This gives the protein CASSRASGAQETQYF.

V gene TRBV10-3 combines with J gene TRBJ1-1, with D possibly being TRBD1 (6 bases). The germline V and J ends were trimmed by 6 bases and 2 bases, with 10 bases remaining between them. This CDR3 comprises 13 residues. Germline assignment: CDR1 ENHRY and CDR2 SYGVKD. The CDR3 nucleotides are TGTGCCATCAGACAGGGTCTTAACACTGAAGCTTTCTTT. It translates to CAIRQGLNTEAFF.

This clone was seen at least ten times. J is TRBJ2-3 and V is TRBV7-2, with 14 bases identical to TRBD2. V dropped 3 bases and J dropped 6; count of bases not matched to a gene: 5. Germline CDR1 and CDR2: SGHTA and FQGNSA. The CDR3 sequence is 16 residues long. The CDR3 protein is CASSLRLAGGYDTQYF. The CDR3 DNA reads TGTGCCAGCAGCTTGAGACTAGCGGGGGGGTACGATACGCAGTATTTT.

The chain has TRBV9 and TRBJ2-5; TRBD2 agrees at 7 bases. The CDR3 has 15 residues. Germline values: CDR1 SGDLS, CDR2 YYNGEE. Germline trimming cut 4 bases from V and 9 bases from J; bases unmatched to any gene: 15. This chain's CDR3 is CASSFSWEGVTAQYF. The DNA of the CDR3 is TGTGCCAGCAGCTTTAGCTGGGAGGGTGTGACGGCCCAGTACTTC.

The chain joins TRBV5-4 to TRBJ2-1, with D possibly being TRBD2 (6 bases). Per the germline V gene, CDR1 is SGHNT and CDR2 is YYREEE (reference sequence). CDR3 length: 15 amino acids. Trimming took 0 bases from V and 1 from J, leaving 8 bases between them. The CDR3 bases are TGTGCCAGCAGCTTGGACGGGGGATCCTACAATGAGCAGTTCTTC. This codes for CASSLDGGSYNEQFF.

The V call is TRBV7-9, the J call TRBJ1-4; TRBD1 might be the D (6 bases). The CDR3 has 14 amino acids. Trimming took off 5 bases at V and 4 bases at J, with 11 bases between the two ends. CDR1 SEHNR and CDR2 FQNEAQ come from the germline V gene (reference sequence). CDR3 sequence: CASSQGQRNEKLFF. The CDR3, as DNA: TGTGCCAGCAGCCAAGGACAGCGTAATGAAAAACTGTTTTTT. The whole variable domain, remainder taken from reference TRBV7-9 and TRBJ1-4, is DTGVSQNPRHKITKRGQNVTFRCDPISEHNRLYWYRQTLGQGPEFLTYFQNEAQLEKSRLLSDRFSAERPKGSFSTLEIQRTEQGDSAMYLCASSQGQRNEKLFFGSGTQLSVL.

This sequence joins TRBV6-5 and TRBJ2-7; TRBD2 matches 9 bases. After removal of 0 bases from V and 2 bases from J, the junction contained 5 bases not matched to a gene. The CDR3 has 16 amino acids. Germline assignment: CDR1 MNHEY and CDR2 SVGAGI. CDR3: CASSYSSAGGPYEQYF. The CDR3, as DNA: TGTGCCAGCAGTTACTCCTCGGCGGGGGGGCCCTACGAGCAGTACTTC.

This clone was seen a single time. J is TRBJ1-1 and V is TRBV10-3, with TRBD1 matching over 9 bases. Germline loops: CDR1 ENHRY, CDR2 SYGVKD. Losses at the gene ends were 0 bases for V and 2 bases for J; bases not matched to a gene: 7. This CDR3 contains 17 residues. CDR3 in amino acids: CAISESKGGQGNTEAFF. The CDR3 nucleotides read TGTGCCATCAGTGAGTCGAAGGGGGGACAGGGAAACACTGAAGCTTTCTTT.

This rearrangement joins TRBV5-6 to TRBJ1-1; a possible D gene is TRBD1 (6 bases). Per germline, CDR1 SGHDT and CDR2 YYEEEE. The CDR3 length is 13 residues. Trimming shortened V by 0 bases and J by 7 bases, and 10 bases separated the two germline ends. The CDR3 sequence: CASSLEGDYEAFF. The CDR3 DNA reads TGTGCCAGCAGCTTGGAGGGGGATTATGAAGCTTTCTTT.

This clone was detected only a few times. This sequence joins TRBV11-2 and TRBJ1-3; D is unclear. CDR3 length equals 13 residues. Germline V gene sequence: CDR1 SGHAT, CDR2 FQNNGV. The V gene lost 1 base and the J gene lost 8 bases, with 9 bases spanning the gap. CDR3 sequence (DNA): TGTGCCAGCAGCTTAGCTCAGGCAGACACCATATATTTT. The encoded protein is CASSLAQADTIYF.

This clone showed up just once. The chain joins TRBV7-8 to TRBJ2-5, with D maybe TRBD2 (6 bases). The CDR3 loop spans 14 amino acids. V was clipped by 5 bases and J by 5 bases, with 15 bases between them. Germline V CDR1 and CDR2: SGHVS, FQNEAQ. CDR3 sequence reads: CASSRDGGRETQYF. The CDR3 bases are TGTGCCAGCAGCCGAGACGGAGGGCGGGAGACCCAGTACTTC.

The rearrangement links TRBV2 to TRBJ1-1; maybe TRBD1 (5 bases). V dropped 4 bases and J dropped 5 bases, with 14 bases sitting between them. Germline V gene sequence: CDR1 SNHLY, CDR2 FYNNEI. The CDR3 extends over 14 amino acids. The CDR3 sequence is CASSASGGGTEAFF. The CDR3 coding sequence is TGTGCCAGCAGTGCTTCCGGGGGTGGAACTGAAGCTTTCTTT. The complete variable domain, with remaining parts taken from reference TRBV2 and TRBJ1-1, reads EPEVTQTPSHQVTQMGQEVILRCVPISNHLYFYWYRQILGQKVEFLVSFYNNEISEKSEIFDDQFSVERPDGSNFTLKIRSTKLEDSAMYFCASSASGGGTEAFFGQGTRLTVV.